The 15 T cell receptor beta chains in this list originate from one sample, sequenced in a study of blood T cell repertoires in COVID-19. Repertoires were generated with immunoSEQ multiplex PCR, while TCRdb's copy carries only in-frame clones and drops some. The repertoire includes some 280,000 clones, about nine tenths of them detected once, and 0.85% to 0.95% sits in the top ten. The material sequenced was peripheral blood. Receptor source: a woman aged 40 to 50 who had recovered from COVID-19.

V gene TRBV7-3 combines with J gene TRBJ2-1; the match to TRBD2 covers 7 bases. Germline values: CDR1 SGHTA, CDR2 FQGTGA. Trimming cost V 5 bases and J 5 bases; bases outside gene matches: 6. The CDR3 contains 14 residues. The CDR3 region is CASSPSGNDNEQFF. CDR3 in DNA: TGTGCCAGCAGCCCTAGCGGAAACGACAATGAGCAGTTCTTC.

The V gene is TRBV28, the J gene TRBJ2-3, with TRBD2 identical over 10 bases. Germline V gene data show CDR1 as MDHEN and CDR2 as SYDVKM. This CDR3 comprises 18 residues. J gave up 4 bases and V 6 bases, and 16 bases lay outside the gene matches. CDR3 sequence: CASRDPWNSGRPADTQYF. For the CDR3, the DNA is TGTGCCAGCAGGGACCCTTGGAATAGCGGGAGGCCGGCAGATACGCAGTATTTT. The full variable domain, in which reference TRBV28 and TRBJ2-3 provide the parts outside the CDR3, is DVKVTQSSRYLVKRTGEKVFLECVQDMDHENMFWYRQDPGLGLRLIYFSYDVKMKEKGDIPEGYSVSREKKERFSLILESASTNQTSMYLCASRDPWNSGRPADTQYFGPGTRLTVL.

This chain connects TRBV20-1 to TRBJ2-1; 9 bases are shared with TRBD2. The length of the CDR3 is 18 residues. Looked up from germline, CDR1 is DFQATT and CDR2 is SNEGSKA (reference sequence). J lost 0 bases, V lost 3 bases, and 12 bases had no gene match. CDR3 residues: CSASFLAGPGSSYNEQFF. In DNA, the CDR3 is TGCAGTGCTAGTTTTCTAGCGGGACCCGGCAGCTCCTACAATGAGCAGTTCTTC.

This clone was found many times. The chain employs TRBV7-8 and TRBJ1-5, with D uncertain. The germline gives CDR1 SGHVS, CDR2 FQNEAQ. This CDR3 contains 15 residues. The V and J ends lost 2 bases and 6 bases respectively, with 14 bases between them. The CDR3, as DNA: TGTGCCAGCAGCTTACTAGTCGGGAGGACTCAGCCCCAGCATTTT. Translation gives CASSLLVGRTQPQHF.

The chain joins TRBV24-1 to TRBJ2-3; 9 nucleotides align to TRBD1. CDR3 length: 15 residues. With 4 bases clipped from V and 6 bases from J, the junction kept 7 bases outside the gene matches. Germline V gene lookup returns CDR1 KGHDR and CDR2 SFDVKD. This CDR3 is CATSEQGATMDTQYF. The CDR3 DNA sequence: TGTGCCACCAGTGAACAGGGGGCCACCATGGATACGCAGTATTTT.

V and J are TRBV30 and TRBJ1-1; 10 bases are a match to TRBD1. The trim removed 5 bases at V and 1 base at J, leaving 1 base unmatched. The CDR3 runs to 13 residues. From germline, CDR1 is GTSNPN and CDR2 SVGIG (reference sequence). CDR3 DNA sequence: TGTGCCTGGGGGACAGGGGCGAACACTGAAGCTTTCTTT. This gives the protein CAWGTGANTEAFF.

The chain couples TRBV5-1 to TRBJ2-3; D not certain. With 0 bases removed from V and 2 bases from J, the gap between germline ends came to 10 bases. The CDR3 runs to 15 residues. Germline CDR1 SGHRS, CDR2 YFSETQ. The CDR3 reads CASSLEQPSTDTQYF. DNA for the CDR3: TGCGCCAGCAGCTTGGAACAGCCCTCCACAGATACGCAGTATTTT.

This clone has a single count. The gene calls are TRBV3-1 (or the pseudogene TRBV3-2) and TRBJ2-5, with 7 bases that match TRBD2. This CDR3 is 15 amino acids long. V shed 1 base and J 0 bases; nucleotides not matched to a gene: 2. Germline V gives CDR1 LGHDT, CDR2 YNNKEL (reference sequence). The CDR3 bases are TGTGCCAGCAGCCAAGCGGGGGGACACCAAGAGACCCAGTACTTC. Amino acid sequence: CASSQAGGHQETQYF.

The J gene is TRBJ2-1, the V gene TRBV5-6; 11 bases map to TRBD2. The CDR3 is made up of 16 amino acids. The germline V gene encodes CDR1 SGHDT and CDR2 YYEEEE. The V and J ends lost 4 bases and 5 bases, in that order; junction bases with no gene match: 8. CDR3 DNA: TGTGCCAGCAGCATACCTAGCGGGAGGATAAACAATGAGCAGTTCTTC. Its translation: CASSIPSGRINNEQFF. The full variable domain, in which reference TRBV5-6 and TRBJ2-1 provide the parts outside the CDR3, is DAGVTQSPTHLIKTRGQQVTLRCSPKSGHDTVSWYQQALGQGPQFIFQYYEEEERQRGNFPDRFSGHQFPNYSSELNVNALLLGDSALYLCASSIPSGRINNEQFFGPGTRLTVL.

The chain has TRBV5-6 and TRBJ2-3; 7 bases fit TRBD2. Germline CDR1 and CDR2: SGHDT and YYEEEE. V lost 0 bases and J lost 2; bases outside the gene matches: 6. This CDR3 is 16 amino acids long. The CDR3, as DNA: TGTGCCAGCAGCTTGGGACTAGCAGCCACCACAGATACGCAGTATTTT. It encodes CASSLGLAATTDTQYF.

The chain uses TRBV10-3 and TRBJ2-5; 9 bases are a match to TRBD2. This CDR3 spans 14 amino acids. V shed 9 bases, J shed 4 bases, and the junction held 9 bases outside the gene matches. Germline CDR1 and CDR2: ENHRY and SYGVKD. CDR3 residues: CAISSRREGETQYF. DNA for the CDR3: TGTGCCATTAGTAGCCGGCGGGAGGGAGAGACCCAGTACTTC.

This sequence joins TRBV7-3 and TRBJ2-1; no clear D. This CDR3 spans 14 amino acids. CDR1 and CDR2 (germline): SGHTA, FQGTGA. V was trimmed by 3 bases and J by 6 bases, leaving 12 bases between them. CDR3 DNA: TGTGCCAGCAGCTTCGGTACCGGTCGCAATGAGCAGTTCTTC. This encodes CASSFGTGRNEQFF.

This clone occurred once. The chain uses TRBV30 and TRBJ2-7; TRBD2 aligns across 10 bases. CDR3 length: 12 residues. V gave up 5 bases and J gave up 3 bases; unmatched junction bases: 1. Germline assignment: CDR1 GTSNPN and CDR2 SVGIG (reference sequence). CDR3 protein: CAWASGSYEQYF. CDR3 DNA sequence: TGTGCCTGGGCTAGCGGGAGCTACGAGCAGTACTTC.

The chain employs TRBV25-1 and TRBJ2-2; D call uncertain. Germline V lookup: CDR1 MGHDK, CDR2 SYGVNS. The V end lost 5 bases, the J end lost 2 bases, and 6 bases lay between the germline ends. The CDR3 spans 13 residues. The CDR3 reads CASSWLNTGELFF. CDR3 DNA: TGTGCCAGCAGTTGGCTTAACACCGGGGAGCTGTTTTTT.

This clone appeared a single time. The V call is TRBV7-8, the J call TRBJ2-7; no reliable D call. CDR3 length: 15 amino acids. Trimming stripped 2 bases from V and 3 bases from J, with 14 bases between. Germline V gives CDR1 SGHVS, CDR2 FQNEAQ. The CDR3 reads CASSLWSSLLYEQYF. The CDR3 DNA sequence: TGTGCCAGCAGCTTATGGTCGAGTCTCCTCTACGAGCAGTACTTC. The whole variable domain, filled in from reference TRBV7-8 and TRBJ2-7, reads GAGVSQSPRYKVAKRGQDVALRCDPISGHVSLFWYQQALGQGPEFLTYFQNEAQLDKSGLPSDRFFAERPEGSVSTLKIQRTQQEDSAVYLCASSLWSSLLYEQYFGPGTRLTVT.